This T cell receptor (beta chain) was recorded in a study of cytomegalovirus exposure and HLA in healthy donors. As for the study in general: It was reported in a later analysis that the same platform had been used for the 90 to 150 validation repertoires as for the 666 first-cohort repertoires.

Using immunoSEQ multiplex PCR, the repertoire was profiled, and TCRdb retains in-frame clones only, with some absent. The table shows around 69,000 clones, with under 96% occurring only once. Per the germline V gene, CDR1 is SGHKS and CDR2 is YYEKEE (reference sequence). The ends were cut back, 2 bases at V and 0 bases at J, with 8 bases in the middle. CDR3 length: 14 residues. Input material: PBMCs. The TCR was taken from a woman aged 18-30 years in good health and CMV-seropositive. The chain joins TRBV5-5 to TRBJ1-1; D is uncertain. The CDR3 loop is CASSLTALNTEAFF. In DNA, the CDR3 is TGTGCCAGCAGCTTAACAGCTCTGAACACTGAAGCTTTCTTT.